This T cell receptor (beta chain) derives from a study of Graves' ophthalmopathy and Graves' hyperthyroidism. Overall study findings and caveats: Most thyroid clonotypes with frequency above 0.001 were detected in blood too.

From RNA, the CDR3 regions of TCR beta chains were amplified and sequenced. Scientists carried out first-round RT-PCR using HTBI primers and then a second-round multiplex PCR. One entry per CDR3 protein, called by TCRdb with MiXCR from the multiplex PCR reads. The repertoire holds 400,000 or so distinct CDR3 sequences, with just over 15% as singletons. In its sample, this clonotype was seen many times. Its antigen remains unknown. Over 18 months of follow-up, stable hyperthyroidism required that no ophthalmopathy appear. Approximately 10 ml of fresh blood yielded the PBMCs by density gradient. After removal of 4 bases from V and 4 bases from J, the junction contained 9 bases not matched to a gene. Germline assignment: CDR1 SGHTS and CDR2 YDEGEE. The CDR3 is 17 residues long.

This chain joins TRBV5-8 and TRBJ2-5, with 14 bases aligning to TRBD2. This clonotype was obtained from a woman younger than 30 with stable Graves' hyperthyroidism. Sequenced input: peripheral blood. The CDR3 loop is CASSLGTSGGLLETQYF. Here the CDR3 DNA reads TGTGCCAGCAGCCTCGGGACTAGCGGGGGCCTCCTAGAGACCCAGTACTTC. Full variable domain (remainder filled in from reference TRBV5-8 and TRBJ2-5): EAGVTQSPTHLIKTRGQQATLRCSPISGHTSVYWYQQALGLGLQFLLWYDEGEERNRGNFPPRFSGRQFPNYSSELNVNALELEDSALYLCASSLGTSGGLLETQYFGPGTRLLVL.